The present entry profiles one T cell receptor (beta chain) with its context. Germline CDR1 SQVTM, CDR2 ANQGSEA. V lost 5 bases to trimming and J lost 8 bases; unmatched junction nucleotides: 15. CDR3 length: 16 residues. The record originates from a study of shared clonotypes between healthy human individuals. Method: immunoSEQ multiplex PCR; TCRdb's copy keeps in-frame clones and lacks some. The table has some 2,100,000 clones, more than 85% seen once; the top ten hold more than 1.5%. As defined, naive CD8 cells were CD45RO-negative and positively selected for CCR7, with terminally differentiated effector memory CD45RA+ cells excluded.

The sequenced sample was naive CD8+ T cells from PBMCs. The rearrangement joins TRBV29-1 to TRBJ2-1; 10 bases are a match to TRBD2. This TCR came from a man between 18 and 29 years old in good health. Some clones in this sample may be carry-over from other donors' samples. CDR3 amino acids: CSVPTGKAGGFYEQFF. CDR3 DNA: TGCAGCGTTCCTACAGGGAAAGCGGGAGGGTTCTATGAGCAGTTCTTC.